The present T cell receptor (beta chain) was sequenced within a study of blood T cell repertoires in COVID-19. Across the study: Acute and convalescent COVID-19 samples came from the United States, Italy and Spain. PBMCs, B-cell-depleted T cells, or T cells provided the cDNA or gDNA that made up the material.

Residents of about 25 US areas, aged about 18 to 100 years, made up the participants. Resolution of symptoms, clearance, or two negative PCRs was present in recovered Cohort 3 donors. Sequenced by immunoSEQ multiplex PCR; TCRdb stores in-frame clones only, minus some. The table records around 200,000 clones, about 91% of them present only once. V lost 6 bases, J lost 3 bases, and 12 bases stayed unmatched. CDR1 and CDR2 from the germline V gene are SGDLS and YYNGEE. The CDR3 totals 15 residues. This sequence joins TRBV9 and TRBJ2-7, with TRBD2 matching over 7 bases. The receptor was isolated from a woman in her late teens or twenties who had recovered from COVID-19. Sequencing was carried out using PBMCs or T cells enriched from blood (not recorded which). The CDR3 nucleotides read TGTGCCAGCACCCCGGGGTGGGACTACAACTACGAGCAGTACTTC. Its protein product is CASTPGWDYNYEQYF.